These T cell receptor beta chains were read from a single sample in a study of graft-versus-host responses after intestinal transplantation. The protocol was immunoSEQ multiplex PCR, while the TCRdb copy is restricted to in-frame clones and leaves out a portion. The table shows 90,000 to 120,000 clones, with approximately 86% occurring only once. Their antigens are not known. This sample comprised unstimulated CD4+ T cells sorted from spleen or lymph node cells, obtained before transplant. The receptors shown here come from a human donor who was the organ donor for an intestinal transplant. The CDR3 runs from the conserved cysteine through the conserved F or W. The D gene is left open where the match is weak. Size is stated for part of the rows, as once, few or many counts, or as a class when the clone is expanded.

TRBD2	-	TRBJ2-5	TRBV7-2	TGTGCCAGCAGCCAGAGCGGGGGTCGTAGAGAGACCCAGTACTTC	CASSQSGGRRETQYF
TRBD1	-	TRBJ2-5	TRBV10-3	TGTGCCATCAGTACCGGGACAGGGGACCAAGAGACCCAGTACTTC	CAISTGTGDQETQYF
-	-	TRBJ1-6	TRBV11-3	TGTGCCAGCAGCTTAGCCAGCTCCTATAATTCACCCCTCCACTTT	CASSLASSYNSPLHF
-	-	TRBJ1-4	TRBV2	TGTGCCAGCAGTCCGGCGACAGGATATAATGAAAAACTGTTTTTT	CASSPATGYNEKLFF
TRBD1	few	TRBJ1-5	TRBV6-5	TGTGCCAGCAGTTACCAGGGGGGTGGTTATCAGCCCCAGCATTTT	CASSYQGGGYQPQHF
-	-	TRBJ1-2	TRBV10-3	TGTGCCATCAGTGAGTCTGAAGGACGGATCTATGGCTACACCTTC	CAISESEGRIYGYTF
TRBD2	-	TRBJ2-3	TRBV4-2	TGTGCCAGCAGCCAAGAAGCGGGAGGGCCAGATACGCAGTATTTT	CASSQEAGGPDTQYF
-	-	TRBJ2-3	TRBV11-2	TGTGCCAGCAGCTTAGGGTGGAGCACAGATACGCAGTATTTT	CASSLGWSTDTQYF
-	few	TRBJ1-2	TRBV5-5	TGTGCCAGCACCCAGATGGGGAACTATGGCTACACCTTC	CASTQMGNYGYTF
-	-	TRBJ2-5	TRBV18	TGTGCCAGCTCACAGGGGAAGGAGACCCAGTACTTC	CASSQGKETQYF
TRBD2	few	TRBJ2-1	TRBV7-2	TGTGCCAGCAGCTTCGGGACTAGCGGGAGTTATGAGCAGTTCTTC	CASSFGTSGSYEQFF
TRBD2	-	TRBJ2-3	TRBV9	TGTGCCAGCAGCGCGAGCGGGAGGGTAGATACGCAGTATTTT	CASSASGRVDTQYF
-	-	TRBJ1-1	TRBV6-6	TGTGCCAGCACAAACCCAGGGGCGACTGAAGCTTTCTTT	CASTNPGATEAFF
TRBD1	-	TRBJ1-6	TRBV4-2	TGTGCCAGCAGCCAAGAACGACAGGGCTTTGATTCACCCCTCCACTTT	CASSQERQGFDSPLHF